Presented here are 30 T cell receptor beta chains from one specimen sequenced in a study of T cell clonality in common variable immunodeficiency. The protocol was immunoSEQ multiplex PCR, while the TCRdb copy is restricted to in-frame clones and leaves out a portion. The sample contains tens of thousands of clones, none of them singletons. The sample comprised peripheral blood mononuclear cells. The receptors here all came from a person aged 18-70 years in good health.

The table lists this clone with many counts. Read coverage stops 3 residues before the CDR3 terminus; the germline J gene supplies the remainder. This chain joins TRBV7-2 and TRBJ2-7; a weak D match, TRBD1 (6 bases). Germline CDR1 and CDR2: SGHTA and FQGNSA. Trimming took 0 bases from V and 6 from J, leaving 6 bases between them. This CDR3 has 12 residues. CDR3 DNA, as far as it was read: TGTGCCAGCAGCTTAGCAGGGGGCGAG. Protein: CASSLAGGE. The CDR3 in its entirety is CASSLAGGEQYF.

This clone was detected ten times or more. The read gets to within 3 residues of the CDR3 end, and the germline J gene fills in the rest. The chain is built from TRBV20-1 and TRBJ2-3; TRBD2 is a possible D gene (5 bases). Germline values: CDR1 DFQATT, CDR2 SNEGSKA (reference sequence). The CDR3 contains 14 residues. Trimming left V 1 base short and J 2 bases short, with 10 bases between. The sequenced part of the CDR3 DNA is TGCAGTGCTAGAGGCGGGTTCTACACAGATACG. Protein: CSARGGFYTDT. The full-length CDR3 reads as CSARGGFYTDTQYF.

In this sample, this clone turned up many times. The DNA ends 3 residues before the CDR3 does, and the rest of the CDR3 is filled in from the germline J gene. V and J are TRBV29-1 and TRBJ2-1; 10 bases map to TRBD1. The CDR3 is made up of 15 amino acids. V shed 6 bases and J 1 base; nucleotides not matched to a gene: 6. Per germline, CDR1 SQVTM and CDR2 ANQGSEA. The CDR3 protein is CSVGQGLSSYNEQFF. The part of the CDR3 DNA that was read is TGCAGCGTGGGACAGGGGTTATCATCCTACAATGAG.

To note about this clone: The sequenced fragment ends 3 residues before the CDR3 boundary, so the rest is inferred from the germline J gene. The rearrangement joins TRBV2 to TRBJ1-6; D ambiguous. This CDR3 is built from 18 residues. V was shortened by 6 bases and J by 0 bases, with 18 bases between the two germline ends. Germline lookup yields CDR1 SNHLY and CDR2 FYNNEI. CDR3 protein: CASSPQSVLSSYNSPLHF. The CDR3 DNA, read in part, is TGTGCCAGCAGCCCTCAAAGTGTCCTAAGCTCCTATAATTCACCC.

Remarks on this clone: The read finishes 3 residues shy of the CDR3 end, and the germline J gene is used to complete it. V gene TRBV5-1 combines with J gene TRBJ2-7, with TRBD2 matching 8 bases. V was pared by 2 bases and J by 4 bases, with 2 bases of the junction left unmatched. This CDR3 has 13 residues. The germline V gene has CDR1 SGHRS and CDR2 YFSETQ. CDR3 amino acids: CASSLQREYEQYF. The DNA read from the CDR3 is TGCGCCAGCAGCTTACAGCGGGAGTACGAG.

This clone appeared many times. The CDR3 end falls 3 residues outside the read, so it is completed with the germline J gene. The gene calls are TRBV6-1 and TRBJ1-2; D ambiguous. The length of the CDR3 is 16 residues. Germline V gene sequence: CDR1 MNHNS, CDR2 SASEGT. This chain's CDR3 is CASSVNWYDQARGYTF. Partial CDR3 DNA: TGTGCCAGCAGTGTGAACTGGTATGACCAGGCTCGGGGC.

This clone was detected ten times or more. The read halts 3 residues ahead of the CDR3 end, with the missing end drawn from the germline J gene. V gene TRBV6-2 or TRBV6-3 combines with J gene TRBJ1-2; D call uncertain. V gave up 8 bases and J gave up 2 bases, with 9 bases separating them. Germline CDR1 MNHEY, CDR2 SVGEGT. The CDR3 totals 12 residues. Incomplete CDR3 DNA: TGTGCCAGCCAACAGTTAAACTATGGC. This encodes CASQQLNYG. The complete CDR3 protein is CASQQLNYGYTF.

This clone was counted between two and nine times. The read comes to an end 3 residues before the CDR3 does, leaving the germline J gene to fill in the end. The J gene is TRBJ1-2, the V gene TRBV5-5; 10 nucleotides agree with TRBD1. Per the germline V gene, CDR1 is SGHKS and CDR2 is YYEKEE (reference sequence). This CDR3 has 13 amino acids. The part of the CDR3 DNA that was read is TGTGCCAGCAGCCTGGGGGGGACAGGGGTT. Translating it yields CASSLGGTGV. The full-length CDR3 reads as CASSLGGTGVYTF. The variable domain in full, with the rest retrieved from reference TRBV5-5 and TRBJ1-2, is DAGVTQSPTHLIKTRGQQVTLRCSPISGHKSVSWYQQVLGQGPQFIFQYYEKEERGRGNFPDRFSARQFPNYSSELNVNALLLGDSALYLCASSLGGTGVYTFGSGTRLTVV.

This clone was recorded many times. Read coverage stops 3 residues before the CDR3 terminus; the germline J gene supplies the remainder. The chain uses TRBV20-1 and TRBJ2-3; 8 bases align to TRBD2. Germline V gene data show CDR1 as DFQATT and CDR2 as SNEGSKA (reference sequence). The CDR3 has 14 residues. Incomplete CDR3 DNA: TGCAGTGCTAGAGTCGGGGGGGCTGAAGAGACG. Translation: CSARVGGAEET. The full CDR3 sequence reads CSARVGGAEETQYF.

This clone was detected many times. The CDR3 DNA, read in part, is TGTGCCAGCAGCTTAAACGCAGAAACCGGGGAG. Protein sequence: CASSLNAETGE. The full-length CDR3 reads as CASSLNAETGELFF. The V and J genes are TRBV7-2 and TRBJ2-2; D gene ambiguous. The read finishes 3 residues shy of the CDR3 end, and the germline J gene is used to complete it. There are 14 residues in the CDR3. The ends were cut back, 2 bases at V and 5 bases at J, with 9 bases in the middle. The germline V gene has CDR1 SGHTA and CDR2 FQGNSA.

This clone was observed at least ten times. The read gets to within 3 residues of the CDR3 end, and the germline J gene fills in the rest. This sequence joins TRBV6-2 or TRBV6-3 and TRBJ1-2; D unclear. Germline V gene sequence: CDR1 MNHEY, CDR2 SVGEGT. V lost 7 bases, J lost 5 bases, and 14 bases lay in between. This CDR3 spans 13 amino acids. CDR3 loop: CASKDGGLYGYTF. The part of the CDR3 DNA that was read is TGTGCCAGCAAGGATGGCGGACTATATGGC.

The table lists this clone with a few counts. Read data end 3 residues before the CDR3 end; the end is taken from the germline J gene. The chain employs TRBV6-2 or TRBV6-3 and TRBJ2-1; tentative D call: TRBD2 (6 bases). Between the trimmed V and J ends, which lost 2 bases and 7 bases, there was a span of 9 bases. Germline V CDR1 and CDR2: MNHEY, SVGEGT. CDR3 length equals 13 residues. CDR3 sequence: CASSYGRENEQFF. The CDR3 DNA, read in part, is TGTGCCAGCAGTTACGGGCGGGAAAATGAG.

This clone was seen many times. Coverage ceases 3 residues before the CDR3 finishes, and the germline J gene fills in the end. The gene calls are TRBV20-1 and TRBJ2-3, with 8 bases identical to TRBD2. The V gene end was trimmed by 6 bases and the J gene end by 1 base; junction bases not matched to a gene: 12. The CDR3 sequence is 16 residues long. Germline V CDR1 and CDR2: DFQATT, SNEGSKA (reference sequence). Partial CDR3 DNA: TGCAGTGCCCTCCCGGCCTGGCGGGGGGGCACAGATACG. Translation: CSALPAWRGGTDT. In full, the CDR3 reads CSALPAWRGGTDTQYF.

Ten or more counts support this clone. The CDR3 end is not reached by the read, which stops 3 residues before it; the germline J gene fills it in. The chain carries TRBV6-1 and TRBJ1-1; possible D gene TRBD1, 5 bases. V lost 1 base, J lost 1 base, and 19 bases lay in between. Germline loops: CDR1 MNHNS, CDR2 SASEGT. CDR3 size: 18 residues. The CDR3 bases that were read are TGTGCCAGCAGTGAAGAAACCTGGGGCAGGAACTGGAACACTGAA. This codes for CASSEETWGRNWNTE. The entire CDR3 is CASSEETWGRNWNTEAFF.

This clone has a handful of counts. The CDR3 end falls 3 residues outside the read, so it is completed with the germline J gene. The rearrangement links TRBV10-2 to TRBJ1-6; TRBD1 aligns across 9 bases. Germline values: CDR1 WSHSY, CDR2 SAAADI. The length of the CDR3 is 13 residues. Trimming removed 10 bases from V and 9 bases from J; junction bases left unmatched: 7. The CDR3 reads CATGEDRGSPLHF. The part of the CDR3 DNA that was read is TGCGCCACCGGGGAGGACAGGGGTTCACCC.

This clone was observed a handful of times. The read gets to within 3 residues of the CDR3 end, and the germline J gene fills in the rest. The chain combines TRBV2 with TRBJ2-3, with D possibly TRBD1 on 5 matching bases. The length of the CDR3 is 15 residues. The germline CDR1 and CDR2 sequences are SNHLY and FYNNEI. The CDR3 sequence: CASSGGFGALETQYF. CDR3 bases read: TGTGCCAGCAGTGGGGGATTTGGGGCGCTTGAGACG.

Many counts were recorded for this clone. The CDR3 end lies 3 residues beyond the end of the read and is filled in from the germline J gene. V usage is TRBV12-3 or TRBV12-4 and J usage is TRBJ2-1, with D unclear. With 6 bases removed from V and 8 bases from J, the gap between germline ends came to 20 bases. This CDR3 is 15 amino acids long. The part of the CDR3 DNA that was read is TGTGCCAGCAGCCCTGCGGTCTCCTCCCCCCATGAG. This gives the protein CASSPAVSSPHE. The full CDR3 protein reads CASSPAVSSPHEQFF.

This clone was detected only a few times. The read gets to within 3 residues of the CDR3 end, and the germline J gene fills in the rest. The J gene is TRBJ1-5, the V gene TRBV18; 7 bases are a match to TRBD1. The CDR3 extends over 16 amino acids. V shed 4 bases, J shed 7 bases, and the junction held 13 bases outside the gene matches. CDR1 is KGHSH, CDR2 LQKENI, per germline. This CDR3 is CASSLYEGQAGQPQHF. CDR3 DNA (partial): TGTGCCAGCTCACTCTACGAAGGACAGGCGGGGCAGCCC. Looking up the rest from reference TRBV18 and TRBJ1-5 gives the full variable domain: NAGVMQNPRHLVRRRGQEARLRCSPMKGHSHVYWYRQLPEEGLKFMVYLQKENIIDESGMPKERFSAEFPKEGPSILRIQQVVRGDSAAYFCASSLYEGQAGQPQHFGDGTRLSIL.

This clone was found many times. The missing CDR3 end, 3 residues past where the read stops, is filled in from the germline J gene. The chain couples TRBV6-4 to TRBJ2-5; D is ambiguous. V was pared by 2 bases and J by 7 bases, with 8 bases between. CDR3 length: 12 residues. Germline values: CDR1 MRHNA, CDR2 SNTAGT. The CDR3 is CASSDPGGTQYF. CDR3 bases read: TGTGCCAGCAGTGACCCTGGCGGGACC.

The table lists this clone with many counts. Read sequence stops 3 residues before the CDR3 end, and the germline J gene provides the missing end. The chain recombines TRBV7-2 with TRBJ2-3, with a possible D match to TRBD1 (5 bases). The ends were cut back, 4 bases at V and 5 bases at J, with 13 bases in the middle. This CDR3 has 14 amino acids. In germline, CDR1 is SGHTA, CDR2 FQGNSA. CDR3 DNA (partial): TGTGCCAGCAGCTCGGGTCTAAGGGGAGATACG. It encodes CASSSGLRGDT. The entire CDR3 reads CASSSGLRGDTQYF.

The CDR3 here is CASSNTTGVKDGQYF. The sequenced part of the CDR3 DNA is TGTGCCAGCAGCAACACAACAGGGGTTAAGGATGGT. The chain is built from TRBV7-3 and TRBJ2-4, with 7 bases aligning to TRBD1. The read falls 3 residues short of the CDR3 end, and the missing part is taken from the germline J gene. From germline, CDR1 is SGHTA and CDR2 FQGTGA. CDR3 length: 15 residues.

This clone has at least ten counts. From the germline J gene comes the end of the CDR3, since the read stops 3 residues before it. The genes are TRBV19 and TRBJ2-3, with 9 bases aligning to TRBD1. There are 14 residues in the CDR3. Germline V gives CDR1 LNHDA, CDR2 SQIVND (reference sequence). V gave up 7 bases and J gave up 2 bases; unmatched junction bases: 4. CDR3 residues: CASTGTGYTDTQYF. The DNA read from the CDR3 is TGTGCCAGTACCGGGACAGGGTACACAGATACG.

This clone came up many times. One end of the junction does not line up with germline, which may come from a read error. The read finishes 3 residues shy of the CDR3 end, and the germline J gene is used to complete it. The V gene is TRBV4-2, the J gene TRBJ1-6; 10 bases fit TRBD1. The CDR3 spans 15 residues. From germline, CDR1 is LGHNA and CDR2 YNFKEQ. Incomplete CDR3 DNA: TGCGCCAGCAGCCAAGATGGGACAGGGGTTTCACCC. As protein: CASSQDGTGVSP. The complete CDR3 protein is CASSQDGTGVSPLHF.

There are many counts of this clone. The CDR3 is cut off 3 residues early in the read; its end comes from the germline J gene. V usage is TRBV6-2 or TRBV6-3 and J usage is TRBJ1-5; 7 bases map to TRBD1. V gave up 5 bases and J gave up 2 bases; unmatched junction bases: 3. Germline CDR1 and CDR2: MNHEY and SVGEGT. The CDR3 spans 14 residues. The part of the CDR3 DNA that was read is TGTGCCAGCAGTAAAACAGGGGGCAATCAGCCC. It encodes CASSKTGGNQP. The entire CDR3 sequence reads CASSKTGGNQPQHF.

This clone came up many times. The read stops 3 residues short of the end of the CDR3; the missing end is completed from the germline J gene. The chain uses TRBV14 and TRBJ1-6; D might be TRBD1 (6 bases). V was clipped by 4 bases and J by 1 base, with 11 bases between them. The CDR3 runs 16 residues. Germline lookup yields CDR1 SGHDN and CDR2 FVKESK. The CDR3 reads CASSPTGWSYNSPLHF. The part of the CDR3 DNA that was read is TGTGCCAGCAGCCCAACAGGGTGGTCCTATAATTCACCC.

This clone was seen repeatedly, ten times or more. The CDR3 extends 3 residues past the end of the read, so its final part is completed from the germline J gene. This chain joins TRBV29-1 and TRBJ2-1, with 7 bases that match TRBD1. The CDR3 consists of 14 residues. V lost 7 bases and J lost 8; bases outside the gene matches: 14. In germline, CDR1 is SQVTM, CDR2 ANQGSEA. The part of the CDR3 DNA that was read is TGCAGCGAGACCAGGGGGTTGGGCTCCCATGAG. This encodes CSETRGLGSHE. The full CDR3 protein reads CSETRGLGSHEQFF.

Turning to this clone: The CDR3 end is not reached by the read, which stops 3 residues before it; the germline J gene fills it in. The chain employs TRBV7-2 and TRBJ1-1, with 7 positions matching TRBD1. The CDR3 is 14 amino acids. V gave up 3 bases and J gave up 0 bases; unmatched junction bases: 1. Germline CDR1 reads SGHTA; CDR2 reads FQGNSA. The covered CDR3 bases are TGTGCCAGCAGCTTGGGACAGTTGAACACTGAA. This sequence encodes CASSLGQLNTE. The whole CDR3 sequence is CASSLGQLNTEAFF.

As regards this clone: The DNA ends 3 residues before the CDR3 does, and the rest of the CDR3 is filled in from the germline J gene. The V call is TRBV7-2, the J call TRBJ2-4; 7 bases are a match to TRBD2. CDR1 and CDR2 (germline): SGHTA, FQGNSA. The CDR3 contains 14 residues. The sequenced CDR3 bases are TGTGCCAGCAGCTTAGGAACCGGGGACTATGGT. Translation gives CASSLGTGDYG. In full, the CDR3 is CASSLGTGDYGQYF.

This clone was observed a few times. The read ends 3 residues shy of where the CDR3 ends; the end is completed using the germline J gene. V and J are TRBV10-2 and TRBJ1-2; possibly TRBD1 for D (5 bases). There are 15 residues in the CDR3. CDR1 is WSHSY and CDR2 is SAAADI in the germline V gene. Trimming removed 2 bases from V and 0 bases from J, with 10 bases in between. The sequenced part of the CDR3 DNA is TGCGCCAGCAGTGAGCGACAGCGAGCTAACTATGGC. Protein: CASSERQRANYG. The CDR3, in full, reads CASSERQRANYGYTF.

This clone appeared many times. The read comes to an end 3 residues before the CDR3 does, leaving the germline J gene to fill in the end. The chain joins TRBV4-1 to TRBJ2-1; the match to TRBD1 covers 8 bases. V gave up 4 bases and J gave up 8 bases; unmatched junction bases: 7. The length of the CDR3 is 14 residues. CDR1 and CDR2 from the germline V gene are MGHRA and YSYEKL. The CDR3 here is CASSLDRESYEQFF. Partial CDR3 DNA: TGCGCCAGCAGCCTGGACAGGGAATCCTATGAG.